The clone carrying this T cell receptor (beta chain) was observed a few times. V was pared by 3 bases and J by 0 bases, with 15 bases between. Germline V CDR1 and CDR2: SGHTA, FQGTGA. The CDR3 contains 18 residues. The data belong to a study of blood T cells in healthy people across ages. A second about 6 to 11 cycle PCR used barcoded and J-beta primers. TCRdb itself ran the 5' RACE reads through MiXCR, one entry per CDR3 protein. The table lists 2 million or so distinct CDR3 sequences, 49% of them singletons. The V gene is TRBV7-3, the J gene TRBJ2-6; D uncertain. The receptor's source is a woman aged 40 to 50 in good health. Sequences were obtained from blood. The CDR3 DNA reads TGTGCCAGCAGCTTTCATCCGGGTCCTGGCTCTGGGGCCAACGTCCTGACTTTC. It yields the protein CASSFHPGPGSGANVLTF.